The 25 T cell receptor beta chains below were found in one sample sequenced in a study of T-cell reconstitution after alpha-beta-depleted transplantation in children. Preparation of the TCRbeta library involved a method that used unique molecular identifiers. In TCRdb, the PCR reads were re-called with MiXCR into one record per CDR3 protein. Of under 450,000 distinct CDR3 sequences listed, roughly 15% are singletons. The sequencing used PBMCs, mostly from graft donor cells, collected 360 days after TCRalphabeta/CD19-depleted stem cell transplant. The source of these receptors is a boy less than two years old who had a stem cell transplant for Wiskott-Aldrich syndrome, so the T cells may come from the graft donor.

This clonotype was seen a few times. V and J are TRBV11-3 and TRBJ2-5, with 9 bases matching TRBD1. Germline V CDR1 and CDR2: SGHNT, YENEEA. The CDR3 spans 15 residues. The J segment lost 4 bases and the V segment lost 3 bases, leaving 6 bases of the junction unmatched. For the CDR3, the DNA is TGTGCCAGCAGCTTGGGGGACAGGGCTGCAGAGACCCAGTACTTC. This encodes CASSLGDRAAETQYF.

This clonotype was recorded a few times. V is TRBV14 and J is TRBJ2-6; the D is unclear. The CDR3 covers 17 residues. Germline V gives CDR1 SGHDN, CDR2 FVKESK. V was pared by 4 bases and J by 1 base, with 14 bases between. In DNA, the CDR3 is TGTGCCAGCAGCCTTGAGAGCGACTGGTCTGGGGCCAACGTCCTGACTTTC. Translation: CASSLESDWSGANVLTF.

On this clonotype itself: The junction differs from germline at one of its ends, possibly a read error. The rearrangement uses TRBV7-9 and TRBJ1-1; perhaps TRBD1 as D (6 bases). The CDR3 runs 14 residues. The germline V gene encodes CDR1 SEHNR and CDR2 FQNEAQ (reference sequence). CDR3: CASSLGGGSTEAFF. For the CDR3, the DNA is TGTGCCAGCAGTTTAGGGGGGGGGAGCACTGAAGCTTTCTTT.

This clonotype was seen more than once but under ten times. The V gene is TRBV4-1, the J gene TRBJ1-2; weak D call: TRBD1 (6 bases). The CDR3 covers 16 residues. Trimming stripped 1 base from V and 7 bases from J, with 19 bases between. Germline-derived CDR1 and CDR2 are MGHRA and YSYEKL. Here the CDR3 reads CASSQAIGGQLTGYTF. The CDR3 nucleotides are TGCGCCAGCAGCCAAGCGATAGGTGGACAGCTGACTGGCTACACCTTC.

CDR3 in DNA: TGTGCCAGCAGCTTGGTGTTGGGGGTATCCTACAATGAGCAGTTCTTC. Protein product: CASSLVLGVSYNEQFF. V gene TRBV7-9 combines with J gene TRBJ2-1; D may be TRBD1 or TRBD2 (5 bases each). The CDR3 is 16 residues long. The germline CDR1 and CDR2 sequences are SEHNR and FQNEAQ (reference sequence). V was trimmed by 3 bases and J by 1 base, leaving 13 bases between them. Looking up the rest from reference TRBV7-9 and TRBJ2-1 gives the full variable domain: DTGVSQNPRHKITKRGQNVTFRCDPISEHNRLYWYRQTLGQGPEFLTYFQNEAQLEKSRLLSDRFSAERPKGSFSTLEIQRTEQGDSAMYLCASSLVLGVSYNEQFFGPGTRLTVL.

This clonotype was counted only a few times. The V gene is TRBV27, the J gene TRBJ2-2; D is perhaps TRBD1 or TRBD2 (5 bases each). The length of the CDR3 is 15 residues. V dropped 2 bases and J dropped 4 bases, with 11 bases sitting between them. Germline-derived CDR1 and CDR2 are MNHEY and SMNVEV (reference sequence). CDR3 region: CASSLKRGVTGELFF. CDR3 sequence (DNA): TGTGCCAGCAGTTTAAAGAGGGGCGTCACCGGGGAGCTGTTTTTT.

The genes are TRBV7-2 and TRBJ2-3; 9 bases line up with TRBD2. V trimming: 3 bases; J trimming: 0 bases; junction bases outside the gene matches: 4. The CDR3 extends over 16 amino acids. Looked up from germline, CDR1 is SGHTA and CDR2 is FQGNSA. The DNA for the CDR3 is TGTGCCAGCAGCTTTGGACTAGCGAGGAGCACAGATACGCAGTATTTT. Its translation: CASSFGLARSTDTQYF.

This clonotype was recorded at least ten times. The V call is TRBV7-9, the J call TRBJ2-1, with D unresolved. The V and J ends lost 0 bases and 4 bases respectively, with 13 bases between them. The CDR3 sequence is 16 residues long. Germline CDR1 is SEHNR and CDR2 is FQNEAQ (reference sequence). The CDR3 DNA reads as TGTGCCAGCAGCTTAGCAATAGCCCCTTCTTACAATGAGCAGTTCTTC. Translated, it gives CASSLAIAPSYNEQFF.

Comment on this clonotype: The conserved phenylalanine or tryptophan is not found at the CDR3 terminus, so this likely reflects a read error. Because the CDR3's place on the DNA is in doubt, the DNA is left out and the CDR3 is given as listed by TCRdb. The genes are TRBV12-3 or TRBV12-4 and TRBJ2-7; the DNA was not compared with TRBD2, the D call given in the table. The CDR3 spans 12 amino acids, including both terminal residues. The CDR3 loop is CASSLSPYRPLL.

The chain recombines TRBV4-2 with TRBJ2-7; D uncertain. This CDR3 has 15 amino acids. Germline values: CDR1 LGHNA, CDR2 YNFKEQ. Trimming took 0 bases from V and 5 from J, leaving 14 bases between them. The DNA for the CDR3 is TGTGCCAGCAGCCAAGAAGGCAGCAATCCGAACGAGCAGTACTTC. Amino acid sequence: CASSQEGSNPNEQYF.

The sample holds many counts of this clonotype. The CDR3: CASSVSGGAYNEQFF. CDR3 sequence (DNA): TGTGCCAGCAGTGTCAGCGGGGGGGCTTACAATGAGCAGTTCTTC. This sequence joins TRBV12-3 or TRBV12-4 and TRBJ2-1; 10 positions match TRBD2. Trimming took 5 bases from V and 4 from J; bases not matched to a gene: 5. CDR3 size: 15 residues.

The rearrangement uses TRBV25-1 and TRBJ2-1; the match to TRBD2 covers 9 bases. V gave up 10 bases and J gave up 0 bases; unmatched junction bases: 22. Germline V lookup: CDR1 MGHDK, CDR2 SYGVNS. The CDR3 has 20 amino acids. The CDR3 bases are TGTGCCACAAAAGGTTCTGCTAGCGGGAATCGGAAGAGCTCCTACAATGAGCAGTTCTTC. Amino acids: CATKGSASGNRKSSYNEQFF.

The genes are TRBV7-9 and TRBJ2-7; unclear D gene. CDR1 is SEHNR and CDR2 is FQNEAQ in the germline V gene (reference sequence). The V and J ends lost 1 base and 3 bases respectively, with 10 bases between them. The CDR3 has 14 residues. CDR3 residues: CASSLGQAHYEQYF. DNA of the CDR3: TGTGCCAGCAGCTTAGGGCAGGCACACTACGAGCAGTACTTC.

The chain joins TRBV7-6 to TRBJ2-1; D possibly corresponds to TRBD2 (7 bases). CDR1 and CDR2 (germline): SGHVS, FNYEAQ. Trimming shortened V by 5 bases and J by 0 bases, and 17 bases separated the two germline ends. This CDR3 has 17 residues. DNA of the CDR3: TGTGCCAGCAGCCTAGGGGGGGGGAGGGCCTCCTACAATGAGCAGTTCTTC. Protein: CASSLGGGRASYNEQFF.

The chain is built from TRBV7-2 and TRBJ1-2; perhaps TRBD1 as D (6 bases). From germline, CDR1 is SGHTA and CDR2 FQGNSA. With 3 bases removed from V and 2 bases from J, the gap between germline ends came to 13 bases. The CDR3 is 15 residues long. The CDR3 DNA is TGTGCCAGCAGCTTCTTACAGGGTCTAAACTATGGCTACACCTTC. This translates into CASSFLQGLNYGYTF.

The chain is built from TRBV15 and TRBJ2-7, with D possibly matching TRBD2 (5 bases). The CDR3 is 12 amino acids. V dropped 1 base and J dropped 7 bases, with 8 bases sitting between them. CDR1 LNHNV and CDR2 YYDKDF come from the germline V gene (reference sequence). The CDR3 protein is CATSRAGREQYF. The DNA of the CDR3 is TGTGCCACCAGCAGAGCGGGAAGAGAGCAGTACTTC.

This clonotype appeared a few times. The rearrangement uses TRBV5-1 and TRBJ1-6; no clear D gene. CDR1 is SGHRS, CDR2 YFSETQ, per germline. Trimming shortened V by 0 bases and J by 5 bases, and 9 bases separated the two germline ends. CDR3 length equals 15 residues. The chain's CDR3 is CASSLEVNNNSPLHF. CDR3 nucleotides: TGCGCCAGCAGCTTGGAGGTGAATAATAATTCACCCCTCCACTTT.

This clonotype was recorded a few times. CDR3: CASSQGKNTEAFF. The DNA for the CDR3 is TGTGCCAGCAGCCAGGGGAAGAACACTGAAGCTTTCTTT. The chain carries TRBV12-3 or TRBV12-4 and TRBJ1-1; a weak D match, TRBD1 (6 bases). V dropped 6 bases and J dropped 1 base, with 9 bases sitting between them. The CDR3 spans 13 residues.

This clonotype was seen a handful of times. The chain joins TRBV7-7 to TRBJ2-7, with a weak D call TRBD1 (6 bases). The length of the CDR3 is 13 residues. Germline V CDR1 and CDR2: SSHAT, FNYEAQ (reference sequence). The V gene lost 5 bases and the J gene lost 6 bases, with 14 bases spanning the gap. CDR3 in DNA: TGTGCCAGCAGCACCGACAGGTTGGGCGAGCAGTACTTC. It specifies CASSTDRLGEQYF.

The rearrangement joins TRBV12-3 or TRBV12-4 to TRBJ2-1; D may correspond to TRBD1 or TRBD2 (5 bases each). Trimming shortened V by 10 bases and J by 0 bases, and 13 bases separated the two germline ends. The CDR3 sequence is 14 residues long. CDR3 in DNA: TGTGCCACCCCGGGACGTAGCTCCTACAATGAGCAGTTCTTC. This codes for CATPGRSSYNEQFF.

The genes are TRBV6-5 and TRBJ2-7, with 13 nucleotides matching TRBD2. CDR1 is MNHEY, CDR2 SVGAGI, per germline. J gave up 2 bases and V 0 bases, and 7 bases lay outside the gene matches. This CDR3 has 18 residues. The CDR3 protein is CASSYSGTSGENPYEQYF. The CDR3 DNA sequence: TGTGCCAGCAGTTACTCAGGGACTAGCGGGGAGAACCCCTACGAGCAGTACTTC.

This clonotype was detected a few times. The J gene is TRBJ2-7, the V gene TRBV18; TRBD1 matches at 7 bases. This CDR3 spans 14 amino acids. CDR1 KGHSH and CDR2 LQKENI come from the germline V gene. J was trimmed by 0 bases and V by 5 bases; bases with no gene match: 4. CDR3 nucleotides: TGTGCCAGCTCAACTAACAGGGGCTCCTACGAGCAGTACTTC. Its translation is CASSTNRGSYEQYF.

This clonotype has just a few counts. The chain uses TRBV5-1 and TRBJ2-2, with unresolved D. The V end lost 5 bases, the J end lost 6 bases, and 14 bases lay between the germline ends. Germline CDR1 SGHRS, CDR2 YFSETQ. The CDR3 is 14 residues long. This CDR3 reads CASRLDVGSGELFF. CDR3 DNA sequence: TGCGCCAGCAGACTTGACGTCGGTTCCGGGGAGCTGTTTTTT.

This clonotype turned up a few times. This chain uses TRBV4-3 with TRBJ2-2; the match to TRBD2 covers 9 bases. V dropped 0 bases and J dropped 5; count of bases not matched to a gene: 16. The CDR3 is 20 amino acids. Germline lookup yields CDR1 LGHNA and CDR2 YSLEER. CDR3 bases: TGCGCCAGCAGCCAAGATCGGGGGGGTAGCGGGAGAATTCGTACCGGGGAGCTGTTTTTT. It specifies CASSQDRGGSGRIRTGELFF.

This clonotype was found a few times. The DNA is left out, because the CDR3 cannot be placed on it with certainty; the CDR3 is given as TCRdb lists it. The chain links TRBV5-6 to TRBJ2-4; TRBD2, the D gene given by the table, was not confirmed from the DNA. The germline V gene encodes CDR1 SGHDT and CDR2 YYEEEE. The CDR3 is 17 amino acids long, termini counted. The CDR3 protein is CASSLLMSGRAKNIQYF.